These 24 T cell receptor beta chains originate from one sample sequenced in a study of a mutant IDH1 vaccine in newly diagnosed glioma. The protocol was immunoSEQ multiplex PCR, while the TCRdb copy is restricted to in-frame clones and leaves out a portion. The table lists about 38,000 clones, roughly 74% of them singletons, with around 5.5% in the top ten. Regarding time point: week 5, during vaccination. In every dose of vaccine, 300 ug of mutant IDH1 20-mer peptide was given alongside topical imiquimod. These receptors are not linked to any known antigen. The material sequenced was PBMCs, taken from a glioma patient whose treatment included an IDH1 peptide vaccine. The receptors stem from a man between 35 and 55 years old with glioma.

The CDR3 here is CASSARQGTSEQYF. CDR3 nucleotide sequence: TGTGCCAGCTCAGCTCGACAGGGGACGAGCGAGCAGTACTTC. This sequence joins TRBV18 and TRBJ2-7; 8 nucleotides align to TRBD1. CDR3 length equals 14 residues. The V and J ends lost 5 bases and 6 bases, in that order; junction bases with no gene match: 9. Germline lookup yields CDR1 KGHSH and CDR2 LQKENI.

CDR3: CAISTSVMNTEAFF. In nucleotides, the CDR3 is TGTGCCATCAGTACCAGTGTCATGAACACTGAAGCTTTCTTT. The rearrangement uses TRBV10-3 and TRBJ1-1, with no clear D. Trimming removed 5 bases from V and 0 bases from J, with 10 bases in between. Germline lookup yields CDR1 ENHRY and CDR2 SYGVKD. The CDR3 extends over 14 amino acids.

This clone was observed a few times. This rearrangement joins TRBV9 to TRBJ1-5; D uncertain. The CDR3 contains 14 residues. V shed 3 bases and J shed 7 bases, with 14 bases lying between them. Germline CDR1 SGDLS, CDR2 YYNGEE. The CDR3 region is CASSAGAPSQPQHF. Written as DNA, the CDR3 is TGTGCCAGCAGCGCGGGCGCACCCAGCCAGCCCCAGCATTTT.

V usage is TRBV25-1 and J usage is TRBJ2-5; unclear D gene. The CDR3 totals 14 residues. The ends were cut back, 7 bases at V and 7 bases at J, with 19 bases in the middle. Germline CDR1 reads MGHDK; CDR2 reads SYGVNS. For the CDR3, the DNA is TGTGCCAGCAACGAGGCCTTGGGTTCAGGGACCCAGTACTTC. Amino acids: CASNEALGSGTQYF.

V usage is TRBV5-1 and J usage is TRBJ1-5; D not resolved. This CDR3 is 14 amino acids long. Trimming removed 1 base at V and 2 bases at J, with 7 bases between. Germline-derived CDR1 and CDR2 are SGHRS and YFSETQ. The CDR3 bases are TGCGCCAGCAGCTTGTGGGGAGGCAATCAGCCCCAGCATTTT. This gives the protein CASSLWGGNQPQHF.

The chain carries TRBV27 and TRBJ2-7, with 11 bases lining up with TRBD1. V lost 4 bases, J lost 6 bases, and 8 bases stayed unmatched. The germline V gene encodes CDR1 MNHEY and CDR2 SMNVEV (reference sequence). This CDR3 contains 15 residues. In DNA, the CDR3 is TGTGCCAGCAGTTCGCCGGGACAGGGGGTCGGCGAGCAGTACTTC. Translating it yields CASSSPGQGVGEQYF.

This clone is medium-sized in the sample. The chain couples TRBV19 to TRBJ2-1, with TRBD1 identical over 9 bases. After removal of 5 bases from V and 6 bases from J, the junction contained 5 bases not matched to a gene. There are 14 residues in the CDR3. Germline CDR1 is LNHDA and CDR2 is SQIVND (reference sequence). CDR3 loop: CASSAGTGPNEQFF. CDR3 coding DNA: TGTGCCAGTAGTGCCGGGACAGGGCCCAATGAGCAGTTCTTC.

The rearrangement uses TRBV2 and TRBJ1-6; 7 nucleotides match TRBD1. Germline V gene sequence: CDR1 SNHLY, CDR2 FYNNEI. V was clipped by 8 bases and J by 10 bases; unmatched bases: 11. This CDR3 has 14 amino acids. CDR3 DNA sequence: TGTGCCAGCGGGGGTCAGGGGGTACAATCACCCCTCCACTTT. Amino acids: CASGGQGVQSPLHF.

There are a few counts of this clone. V and J are TRBV5-4 and TRBJ2-7; D perhaps matches TRBD1 (5 bases). V dropped 4 bases and J dropped 7 bases, with 15 bases sitting between them. CDR1 is SGHNT and CDR2 is YYREEE in the germline V gene (reference sequence). The CDR3 has 13 amino acids. The CDR3 is CASSQDRRVEQYF. In DNA form, the CDR3 reads TGTGCCAGCAGCCAAGACCGCAGGGTAGAGCAGTACTTC.

This clone was picked up one time. The chain is built from TRBV18 and TRBJ2-5; the D is unclear. This CDR3 is 14 amino acids long. V lost 0 bases and J 2 bases, leaving 7 bases between the germline ends. The germline gives CDR1 KGHSH, CDR2 LQKENI. The CDR3, as DNA: TGTGCCAGCTCACCACCGGGCCGTCAAGAGACCCAGTACTTC. Translated, it gives CASSPPGRQETQYF.

There are a few counts of this clone. CDR3 loop: CASSPGQTVTEAFF. In DNA, the CDR3 is TGTGCCAGTAGTCCAGGACAGACAGTCACTGAAGCTTTCTTT. This chain joins TRBV19 and TRBJ1-1; D is perhaps TRBD1 (6 bases). The germline V and J ends were trimmed by 5 bases and 4 bases, with 14 bases remaining between them. The germline V gene encodes CDR1 LNHDA and CDR2 SQIVND (reference sequence). The length of the CDR3 is 14 residues.

This chain links TRBV27 with TRBJ1-1, with TRBD1 matching 8 bases. CDR1 and CDR2 from the germline V gene are MNHEY and SMNVEV (reference sequence). The V segment lost 2 bases and the J segment 1 base; nucleotides outside the gene matches: 6. This CDR3 is 16 amino acids long. The CDR3 reads CASSLTTGDPNTEAFF. CDR3 DNA: TGTGCCAGCAGTTTAACGACAGGGGACCCGAACACTGAAGCTTTCTTT.

The V and J genes are TRBV6-9 and TRBJ2-7; D is possibly TRBD1 (6 bases). CDR1 is MNHGY, CDR2 SVAAGI, per germline. With 4 bases removed from V and 1 base from J, the gap between germline ends came to 14 bases. This CDR3 has 15 amino acids. The CDR3 nucleotides read TGTGCCAGCAGTTCCCCGGGACACAAATCCTACGAGCAGTACTTC. Translating gives CASSSPGHKSYEQYF.

The chain uses TRBV5-1 and TRBJ2-3; TRBD1 is a possible D gene (5 bases). CDR1 is SGHRS and CDR2 is YFSETQ in the germline V gene. This CDR3 spans 13 amino acids. The V end lost 2 bases, the J end lost 6 bases, and 10 bases lay between the germline ends. The CDR3: CASSLGDSDTQYF. In DNA, the CDR3 is TGCGCCAGCAGCTTAGGGGATTCGGATACGCAGTATTTT.

This clone was observed once. The chain joins TRBV2 to TRBJ2-1; TRBD1 matches 9 bases. J gave up 6 bases and V 8 bases, and 8 bases lay outside the gene matches. This CDR3 has 14 amino acids. From germline, CDR1 is SNHLY and CDR2 FYNNEI. The chain's CDR3 is CASQDRGISNEQFF. CDR3 DNA sequence: TGTGCCAGCCAGGACAGGGGAATATCCAATGAGCAGTTCTTC.

The gene calls are TRBV7-2 and TRBJ1-2; 9 bases are shared with TRBD1. The germline gives CDR1 SGHTA, CDR2 FQGNSA. The CDR3 is 15 residues long. V lost 1 base and J lost 8; bases outside the gene matches: 8. This CDR3 is CASSLGVDRGQGYTF. CDR3 sequence (DNA): TGTGCCAGCAGCTTAGGCGTGGACAGGGGACAAGGCTACACCTTC. The entire variable domain, with the rest obtained from reference TRBV7-2 and TRBJ1-2, is as follows: GAGVSQSPSNKVTEKGKDVELRCDPISGHTALYWYRQSLGQGLEFLIYFQGNSAPDKSGLPSDRFSAERTGGSVSTLTIQRTQQEDSAVYLCASSLGVDRGQGYTFGSGTRLTVV.

There are a few counts of this clone. The chain combines TRBV2 with TRBJ1-4, with a tentative D call TRBD1 (5 bases). V gave up 2 bases and J gave up 10 bases, with 11 bases separating them. Germline V gene sequence: CDR1 SNHLY, CDR2 FYNNEI. This CDR3 is built from 13 residues. DNA of the CDR3: TGTGCCAGCAGTGAACCGGGACGACGAAAACTGTTTTTT. Amino acids: CASSEPGRRKLFF.

The chain joins TRBV7-9 to TRBJ2-7; weak D call: TRBD1 (6 bases). Deletions cut 6 bases from V and 1 base from J, with 16 bases between. The germline V gene has CDR1 SEHNR and CDR2 FQNEAQ (reference sequence). The length of the CDR3 is 15 residues. In DNA form, the CDR3 reads TGTGCCAGCAGTTCGACAGGCGGACTTTCCTACGAGCAGTACTTC. It specifies CASSSTGGLSYEQYF.

This chain links TRBV27 with TRBJ2-5; D unclear. The ends were cut back, 5 bases at V and 7 bases at J, with 17 bases in the middle. Looked up from germline, CDR1 is MNHEY and CDR2 is SMNVEV (reference sequence). The CDR3 runs 14 residues. The CDR3 spells CASSQTSYLRTQYF. The CDR3 DNA sequence: TGTGCCAGCAGTCAAACCTCGTATCTGAGGACCCAGTACTTC.

A few counts support this clone. CDR3: CSANRGDTEAFF. The CDR3 DNA is TGCAGCGCCAACAGGGGTGACACTGAAGCTTTCTTT. J is TRBJ1-1 and V is TRBV29-1, with 7 positions matching TRBD1. Losses at the gene ends were 7 bases for V and 3 bases for J; bases not matched to a gene: 5. The germline CDR1 and CDR2 sequences are SQVTM and ANQGSEA. This CDR3 spans 12 amino acids.

This chain links TRBV15 with TRBJ2-5; TRBD2 agrees at 16 bases. With 4 bases clipped from V and 5 bases from J, the junction kept 10 bases outside the gene matches. Germline V gene data show CDR1 as LNHNV and CDR2 as YYDKDF (reference sequence). The CDR3 runs 18 residues. CDR3 loop: CATSTKDRGLAGGETQYF. CDR3 nucleotide sequence: TGTGCCACCAGCACTAAAGACCGGGGACTAGCGGGGGGGGAGACCCAGTACTTC.

The chain couples TRBV19 to TRBJ1-5; D ambiguous. In germline, CDR1 is LNHDA, CDR2 SQIVND (reference sequence). The CDR3 length is 17 residues. V gave up 1 base and J gave up 10 bases, with 23 bases separating them. The CDR3 sequence is CASSIVGSSPGPGPQHF. In nucleotides, the CDR3 is TGTGCCAGTAGTATAGTCGGGAGTAGCCCCGGCCCGGGTCCCCAGCATTTT.

With regard to this clone: Other DNA sequences in this specimen translate into the identical CDR3. This chain connects TRBV7-9 to TRBJ1-5, with D uncertain. Germline V lookup: CDR1 SEHNR, CDR2 FQNEAQ (reference sequence). V shed 1 base and J shed 0 bases, with 7 bases lying between them. The CDR3 spans 15 residues. The CDR3 region is CASSLGGYSNQPQHF. CDR3 DNA sequence: TGTGCCAGCAGCTTAGGAGGATATAGCAATCAGCCCCAGCATTTT.

V is TRBV6-1 and J is TRBJ1-6, with a possible D match to TRBD1 (6 bases). Germline V lookup: CDR1 MNHNS, CDR2 SASEGT. This CDR3 spans 17 amino acids. V lost 1 base to trimming and J lost 4 bases, with 14 bases between them. The CDR3 region is CASSEGQWGAYNSPLHF. CDR3 bases: TGTGCCAGCAGTGAAGGTCAATGGGGGGCGTATAATTCACCCCTCCACTTT.